The 29 T cell receptor beta chains reported below all come from one sample, sequenced in a study of T cells in Graves' hyperthyroidism and ophthalmopathy. Authors of the study amplified TCR beta CDR3 regions from RNA transcripts. When the TCR CDR3 underwent first-round RT-PCR, the HTBI primer set was used. Each CDR3 protein is one row after TCRdb ran MiXCR on the multiplex PCR reads. The repertoire holds 490,000 or so distinct CDR3 sequences, with approximately 23% as singletons. The sample was blood. These receptors were obtained from a woman aged 70 to 79 with Graves' ophthalmopathy.

This chain links TRBV7-9 with TRBJ2-1, with 7 bases fitting TRBD1. CDR1 is SEHNR, CDR2 FQNEAQ, per germline (reference sequence). This CDR3 is 15 amino acids long. Losses at the gene ends were 5 bases for V and 4 bases for J; bases not matched to a gene: 8. The CDR3 is CASSKQGNLYNEQFF. DNA for the CDR3: TGTGCCAGCAGCAAACAGGGGAATCTGTACAATGAGCAGTTCTTC. Full variable domain (missing parts from reference TRBV7-9 and TRBJ2-1): DTGVSQNPRHKITKRGQNVTFRCDPISEHNRLYWYRQTLGQGPEFLTYFQNEAQLEKSRLLSDRFSAERPKGSFSTLEIQRTEQGDSAMYLCASSKQGNLYNEQFFGPGTRLTVL.

Many counts were recorded for this clonotype. The chain links TRBV6-1 to TRBJ1-1; TRBD1 matches 7 bases. This CDR3 contains 15 residues. The ends lost 5 bases at V and 2 bases at J; junction bases unmatched: 8. Germline CDR1 MNHNS, CDR2 SASEGT. CDR3 sequence: CASSRTGQRNTEAFF. The CDR3 coding sequence is TGTGCCAGCAGTCGTACGGGACAGAGAAACACTGAAGCTTTCTTT.

This clonotype has a handful of counts. The chain links TRBV6-5 to TRBJ1-6; maybe TRBD1 (5 bases). CDR1 and CDR2 (germline): MNHEY, SVGAGI. CDR3 length equals 14 residues. Trimming took 2 bases from V and 7 from J, leaving 9 bases between them. The CDR3 DNA follows: TGTGCCAGCAGTTACGAGGGGCAGAATTCACCCCTCCACTTT. Translated, it gives CASSYEGQNSPLHF.

The chain recombines TRBV30 with TRBJ2-7; D gene ambiguous. This CDR3 region has 11 residues. Trimming left V 0 bases short and J 3 bases short, with 3 bases between. The germline gives CDR1 GTSNPN, CDR2 SVGIG (reference sequence). For the CDR3, the DNA is TGTGCCTGGAGTGTACTCTACGAGCAGTACTTC. Translated: CAWSVLYEQYF.

V gene TRBV15 combines with J gene TRBJ2-5; tentatively, D is TRBD1 or TRBD2 (5 bases each). This CDR3 is built from 15 residues. Trimming left V 1 base short and J 0 bases short, with 9 bases between. Per germline, CDR1 LNHNV and CDR2 YYDKDF (reference sequence). CDR3 protein: CATSRAGRNQETQYF. CDR3 DNA sequence: TGTGCCACCAGCAGAGCGGGGCGGAACCAAGAGACCCAGTACTTC. The entire variable domain, with the rest obtained from reference TRBV15 and TRBJ2-5, is as follows: DAMVIQNPRYQVTQFGKPVTLSCSQTLNHNVMYWYQQKSSQAPKLLFHYYDKDFNNEADTPDNFQSRRPNTSFCFLDIRSPGLGDTAMYLCATSRAGRNQETQYFGPGTRLLVL.

Concerning this clonotype itself: One end of the junction is discordant with germline, which a read error may explain. This rearrangement joins TRBV4-3 to TRBJ2-1; no clear D gene. Looked up from germline, CDR1 is LGHNA and CDR2 is YSLEER. The CDR3 spans 16 residues. The CDR3 DNA reads TGCGCCAGCAGCCAAGGTCGAGGCCCTGCCTACAATGAGCAGTCCTTC. The encoded protein is CASSQGRGPAYNEQSF.

This sequence joins TRBV7-2 and TRBJ1-4, with TRBD1 matching over 7 bases. The CDR3 sequence is 16 residues long. Germline-derived CDR1 and CDR2 are SGHTA and FQGNSA. The V gene end was trimmed by 5 bases and the J gene end by 0 bases; junction bases not matched to a gene: 6. In DNA, the CDR3 is TGTGCCAGCAGCATACCTACAGGGGCAACTAATGAAAAACTGTTTTTT. Protein: CASSIPTGATNEKLFF.

This clonotype occurred a few times. V usage is TRBV11-2 and J usage is TRBJ2-1; 10 nucleotides align to TRBD1. CDR1 is SGHAT, CDR2 FQNNGV, per germline. The ends lost 5 bases at V and 4 bases at J; junction bases unmatched: 8. This CDR3 comprises 16 residues. The CDR3 DNA reads TGTGCCAGCAGCGGCCGGACAGGGGGTGGGTACAATGAGCAGTTCTTC. It codes for CASSGRTGGGYNEQFF.

V and J are TRBV4-1 and TRBJ2-1; TRBD2 agrees at 8 bases. After removal of 4 bases from V and 9 bases from J, the junction contained 17 bases not matched to a gene. The CDR3 runs to 17 residues. CDR1 is MGHRA and CDR2 is YSYEKL in the germline V gene. The CDR3 reads CASSPTQVAGGITEQFF. CDR3 coding DNA: TGCGCCAGCAGCCCCACCCAGGTGGCGGGAGGTATCACTGAGCAGTTCTTC.

This clonotype came up a few times. The chain joins TRBV12-3 or TRBV12-4 to TRBJ2-7; 8 positions agree with TRBD2. The CDR3 covers 15 residues. The trim removed 6 bases at V and 6 bases at J, leaving 13 bases unmatched. The CDR3 is CASSPDAGGSPEQYF. CDR3 in DNA: TGTGCCAGCAGCCCCGATGCGGGAGGTTCTCCCGAGCAGTACTTC.

This chain links TRBV7-2 with TRBJ1-5; possibly TRBD1 for D (5 bases). This CDR3 spans 15 amino acids. V was trimmed by 1 base and J by 6 bases, leaving 13 bases between them. Looked up from germline, CDR1 is SGHTA and CDR2 is FQGNSA. The CDR3, as DNA: TGTGCCAGCAGCTTAGAGCGAGGGACGGGTCAGCCCCAGCATTTT. Translated: CASSLERGTGQPQHF. The entire variable domain, with the rest obtained from reference TRBV7-2 and TRBJ1-5, is as follows: GAGVSQSPSNKVTEKGKDVELRCDPISGHTALYWYRQSLGQGLEFLIYFQGNSAPDKSGLPSDRFSAERTGGSVSTLTIQRTQQEDSAVYLCASSLERGTGQPQHFGDGTRLSIL.

This clonotype was seen only once. The chain uses TRBV29-1 and TRBJ1-1, with a possible D match to TRBD1 (5 bases). The length of the CDR3 is 15 residues. Trimming removed 0 bases from V and 3 bases from J, with 14 bases in between. Germline V gene sequence: CDR1 SQVTM, CDR2 ANQGSEA. CDR3: CSVEDLRGGDTEAFF. The DNA of the CDR3 is TGCAGCGTTGAAGATCTGCGCGGGGGGGACACTGAAGCTTTCTTT.

The V and J genes are TRBV3-1 and TRBJ1-5, with D hard to call. The length of the CDR3 is 14 residues. Looked up from germline, CDR1 is LGHDT and CDR2 is YNNKEL (reference sequence). V lost 2 bases to trimming and J lost 8 bases, with 13 bases between them. The CDR3: CASSQSQALKPQHF. The CDR3 DNA reads as TGTGCCAGCAGCCAATCGCAGGCCCTTAAGCCCCAGCATTTT.

The chain carries TRBV5-6 and TRBJ2-7, with D unresolved. This CDR3 spans 13 amino acids. Trimming pared 0 bases from V and 10 bases from J, leaving 14 bases between. Germline V gives CDR1 SGHDT, CDR2 YYEEEE. CDR3 coding DNA: TGTGCCAGCAGCTTGGGGTTGATTAAGAGTCAGTACTTC. This encodes CASSLGLIKSQYF.

V and J are TRBV30 and TRBJ1-5; D not resolved. CDR1 GTSNPN and CDR2 SVGIG come from the germline V gene (reference sequence). Trimming removed 0 bases at V and 7 bases at J, with 10 bases between. The CDR3 runs to 13 residues. The CDR3 spells CAWSVGRGQPQHF. CDR3 DNA: TGTGCCTGGAGTGTGGGTCGTGGACAGCCCCAGCATTTT.

This clonotype was detected only a few times. The V gene is TRBV7-2, the J gene TRBJ2-1, with TRBD2 matching over 9 bases. CDR1 SGHTA and CDR2 FQGNSA come from the germline V gene. Trimming took 5 bases from V and 9 from J; bases not matched to a gene: 11. This CDR3 is 15 amino acids long. CDR3 loop: CASSLGLAGISEQFF. CDR3 coding DNA: TGTGCCAGCAGCCTGGGGCTAGCGGGAATCAGTGAGCAGTTCTTC.

The V and J genes are TRBV7-6 and TRBJ1-5; TRBD1 aligns across 9 bases. This CDR3 contains 15 residues. Germline trimming cut 5 bases from V and 4 bases from J; bases unmatched to any gene: 6. Germline V lookup: CDR1 SGHVS, CDR2 FNYEAQ. The DNA for the CDR3 is TGTGCCAGCAGCCAGGGACAGGGCGGGAATCAGCCCCAGCATTTT. Its protein is CASSQGQGGNQPQHF.

Only a few counts were recorded for this clonotype. V is TRBV4-2 and J is TRBJ1-1, with 7 bases matching TRBD1. Trimming removed 2 bases from V and 7 bases from J; junction bases left unmatched: 4. The CDR3 covers 13 residues. Germline V gene lookup returns CDR1 LGHNA and CDR2 YNFKEQ. CDR3 loop: CASSQTGEVEAFF. The CDR3 DNA reads as TGTGCCAGCAGCCAAACAGGGGAGGTTGAAGCTTTCTTT.

J is TRBJ2-1 and V is TRBV20-1; weak D call: TRBD2 (6 bases). Germline loops: CDR1 DFQATT, CDR2 SNEGSKA (reference sequence). V was trimmed by 0 bases and J by 4 bases, leaving 10 bases between them. The CDR3 consists of 14 residues. CDR3 in amino acids: CSARDGRGYNEQFF. The DNA for the CDR3 is TGCAGTGCTAGAGATGGCCGGGGGTACAATGAGCAGTTCTTC.

The rearrangement links TRBV12-3 or TRBV12-4 to TRBJ2-7, with TRBD1 matching over 7 bases. After removal of 5 bases from V and 6 bases from J, the junction contained 4 bases not matched to a gene. The CDR3 extends over 12 amino acids. CDR3 DNA: TGTGCCAGCAGTGTTAGGGGGCGCGAGCAGTACTTC. This encodes CASSVRGREQYF.

This chain links TRBV4-1 with TRBJ1-2, with D perhaps matching TRBD1 (6 bases). The germline V gene encodes CDR1 MGHRA and CDR2 YSYEKL. V was clipped by 4 bases and J by 3 bases, with 15 bases between them. CDR3 size: 15 residues. This CDR3 reads CASSLPGAVYYGYTF. For the CDR3, the DNA is TGCGCCAGCAGCCTCCCAGGGGCGGTCTACTATGGCTACACCTTC.

The V and J genes are TRBV6-6 and TRBJ2-3, with 7 bases fitting TRBD1. The CDR3 sequence is 15 residues long. Germline V gene lookup returns CDR1 MNHNY and CDR2 SVGAGI (reference sequence). J was trimmed by 2 bases and V by 2 bases; bases with no gene match: 4. The DNA for the CDR3 is TGTGCCAGCAGTTACCCCACAGGGGACACAGATACGCAGTATTTT. It encodes CASSYPTGDTDTQYF.

This clonotype showed up many times. This rearrangement joins TRBV28 to TRBJ1-1; the D gene is possibly TRBD1 (5 bases). Germline CDR1 and CDR2: MDHEN and SYDVKM. The CDR3 extends over 18 amino acids. V gave up 4 bases and J gave up 4 bases, with 25 bases separating them. The CDR3 coding sequence is TGTGCCAGCAGTTCACCCGGGGGGAGGGTGTGGGGGATCACTGAAGCTTTCTTT. Protein sequence: CASSSPGGRVWGITEAFF.

The chain carries TRBV3-1 and TRBJ2-1; D not resolved. CDR3 length: 16 amino acids. CDR1 is LGHDT and CDR2 is YNNKEL in the germline V gene (reference sequence). V dropped 4 bases and J dropped 0 bases, with 13 bases sitting between them. This chain's CDR3 is CASSLRTGPSYNEQFF. CDR3 nucleotide sequence: TGTGCCAGCAGCCTCAGGACGGGTCCCTCCTACAATGAGCAGTTCTTC.

This clonotype has just a few counts. V and J are TRBV3-1 and TRBJ2-7; 7 positions match TRBD1. CDR3 size: 15 residues. Germline CDR1 is LGHDT and CDR2 is YNNKEL (reference sequence). V gave up 4 bases and J gave up 6 bases; unmatched junction bases: 12. The DNA for the CDR3 is TGTGCCAGCAGCCGGGACAGCACCAGAACGTTCGAGCAGTACTTC. It yields the protein CASSRDSTRTFEQYF.

The chain recombines TRBV6-2 or TRBV6-3 with TRBJ1-2; D is unclear. Germline V gene data show CDR1 as MNHEY and CDR2 as SVGEGT. There are 13 residues in the CDR3. V was shortened by 2 bases and J by 8 bases, with 12 bases between the two germline ends. CDR3: CASSYLQVGGYTF. The DNA of the CDR3 is TGTGCCAGCAGTTACCTCCAGGTTGGCGGCTACACCTTC.

There are a few counts of this clonotype. The rearrangement uses TRBV30 and TRBJ1-1; 9 nucleotides agree with TRBD1. CDR1 and CDR2 (germline): GTSNPN, SVGIG (reference sequence). This CDR3 contains 14 residues. Trimming removed 1 base from V and 5 bases from J; junction bases left unmatched: 5. The DNA for the CDR3 is TGTGCCTGGAGTGCTTGGGACAGGGCTACTGAAGCTTTCTTT. This encodes CAWSAWDRATEAFF.

This clonotype has only a few counts. The chain joins TRBV12-5 to TRBJ2-3, with 12 bases identical to TRBD2. The CDR3 loop spans 19 amino acids. CDR1 LGHNT and CDR2 FRNRAP come from the germline V gene. The J segment lost 1 base and the V segment lost 0 bases, leaving 8 bases of the junction unmatched. The CDR3 DNA reads TGTGCTAGTGGTTTGGTACGACTAGCGGGAGAATCGGGCACAGATACGCAGTATTTT. Translated: CASGLVRLAGESGTDTQYF. The entire variable domain, with the rest obtained from reference TRBV12-5 and TRBJ2-3, is as follows: DARVTQTPRHKVTEMGQEVTMRCQPILGHNTVFWYRQTMMQGLELLAYFRNRAPLDDSGMPKDRFSAEMPDATLATLKIQPSEPRDSAVYFCASGLVRLAGESGTDTQYFGPGTRLTVL.

The sample holds a few counts of this clonotype. The chain recombines TRBV12-5 with TRBJ2-7; TRBD2 matches 13 bases. The CDR3 loop spans 18 amino acids. Germline V lookup: CDR1 LGHNT, CDR2 FRNRAP. J lost 0 bases, V lost 7 bases, and 12 bases had no gene match. In DNA, the CDR3 is TGTGCTAGTGCCTCCCCGGGACTAGCGGGATTGAGCTCCTACGAGCAGTACTTC. Its protein product is CASASPGLAGLSSYEQYF.